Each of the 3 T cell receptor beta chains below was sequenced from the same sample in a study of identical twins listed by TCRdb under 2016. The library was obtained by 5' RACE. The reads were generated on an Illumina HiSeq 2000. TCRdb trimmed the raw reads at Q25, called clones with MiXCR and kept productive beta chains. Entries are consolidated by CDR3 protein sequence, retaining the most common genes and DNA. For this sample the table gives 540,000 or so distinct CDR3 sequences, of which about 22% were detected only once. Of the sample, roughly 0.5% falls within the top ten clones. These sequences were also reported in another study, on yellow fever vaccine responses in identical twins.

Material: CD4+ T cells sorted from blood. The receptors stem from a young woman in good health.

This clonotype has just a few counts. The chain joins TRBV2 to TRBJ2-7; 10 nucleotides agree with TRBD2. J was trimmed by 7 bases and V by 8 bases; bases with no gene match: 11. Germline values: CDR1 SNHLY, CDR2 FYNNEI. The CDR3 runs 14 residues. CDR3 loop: CASRMTSGPREQYF. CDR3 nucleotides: TGTGCCAGCCGGATGACTAGCGGGCCCCGGGAGCAGTACTTC.

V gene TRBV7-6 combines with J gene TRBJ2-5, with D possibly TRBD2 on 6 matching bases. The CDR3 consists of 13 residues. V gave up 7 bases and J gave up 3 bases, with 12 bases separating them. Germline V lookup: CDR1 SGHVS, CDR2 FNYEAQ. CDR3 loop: CASKHGSEETQYF. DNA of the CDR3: TGTGCCAGCAAACACGGGAGCGAAGAGACCCAGTACTTC.

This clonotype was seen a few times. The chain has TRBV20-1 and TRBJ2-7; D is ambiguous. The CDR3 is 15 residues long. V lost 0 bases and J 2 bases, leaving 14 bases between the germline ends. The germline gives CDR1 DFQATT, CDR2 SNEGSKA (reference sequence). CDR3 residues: CSARELTGATYEQYF. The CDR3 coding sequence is TGCAGTGCTAGAGAGTTAACCGGAGCCACCTACGAGCAGTACTTC.